Sequencing of this T cell receptor (beta chain) was carried out in a study of OX40 agonist ivuxolimab in advanced cancers. Study as a whole: Hepatocellular carcinoma, melanoma, renal cell or head and neck cancer affected the dose-escalation patients. Eligibility rules accepted prior anti-PD-1, anti-PD-L1 or anti-CTLA-4 therapy, and around 44% had some.

Method: immunoSEQ multiplex PCR; TCRdb's copy keeps in-frame clones and lacks some. The table records some 70,000 clones, approximately 81% of them present only once. In regard to this clone: Its target is not known.

The CDR3 runs 15 residues. V was clipped by 6 bases and J by 4 bases; unmatched bases: 9. Germline CDR1 reads LGHNT; CDR2 reads FRNRAP. Study findings and constraints: The antigens recognized by the expanded peripheral T cells, that is their antigen specificity, were not determined. Partial responders treated at 0.1-3.0 mg/kg exhibited clonal expansion among the lowest measured.

This clonotype was sampled from an adult with an advanced solid tumor such as melanoma, head and neck, liver or kidney cancer. The chain uses TRBV12-5 and TRBJ2-5, with TRBD1 identical over 9 bases. This specimen was CD4+ or CD8+ T cells sorted from blood, taken in a trial of the OX40 agonist ivuxolimab. For the CDR3, the DNA is TGTGCTAGTGGGGGCAAGGGACAGGGAGCAGAGACCCAGTACTTC. Translating gives CASGGKGQGAETQYF.